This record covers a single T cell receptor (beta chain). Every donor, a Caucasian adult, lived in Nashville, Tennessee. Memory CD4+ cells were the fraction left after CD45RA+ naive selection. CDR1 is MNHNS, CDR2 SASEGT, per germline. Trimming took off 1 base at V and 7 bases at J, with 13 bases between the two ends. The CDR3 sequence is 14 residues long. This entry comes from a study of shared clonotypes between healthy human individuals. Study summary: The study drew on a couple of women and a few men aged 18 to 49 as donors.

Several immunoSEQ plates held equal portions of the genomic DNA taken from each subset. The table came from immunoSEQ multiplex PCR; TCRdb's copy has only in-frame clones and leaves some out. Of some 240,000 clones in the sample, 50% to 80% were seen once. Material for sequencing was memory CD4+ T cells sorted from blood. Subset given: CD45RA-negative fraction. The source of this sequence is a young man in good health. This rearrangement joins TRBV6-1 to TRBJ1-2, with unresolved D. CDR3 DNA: TGTGCCAGCAGTGAAGTTCTTATCGAAGTTGGCTACACCTTC. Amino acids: CASSEVLIEVGYTF.